This entry lists 8 T cell receptor beta chains sequenced from one sample in a study of blood T cells in healthy people across ages. It was with a sample-barcoded 5' primer and a J-beta primer mix that a second PCR of roughly 7 to 12 cycles was run. Each CDR3 protein is one row after TCRdb ran MiXCR on the 5' RACE reads. The table has 900,000 to 950,000 distinct CDR3 sequences, 25% to 30% seen once; the top ten hold roughly a tenth. The same specimen was also included in a second study, on T cells of mothers and their children.

Sequencing was done on a sample of blood. All receptors derive from a woman aged 40 to 50 in good health.

There are a few counts of this clonotype. DNA of the CDR3: TGTGCCTGGAGTGGACAGGGGGGTCAGCCCCAGCATTTT. Amino acid sequence: CAWSGQGGQPQHF. V gene TRBV30 combines with J gene TRBJ1-5, with TRBD1 identical over 9 bases. V lost 1 base and J lost 6; bases outside the gene matches: 1. The CDR3 contains 13 residues. Per the germline V gene, CDR1 is GTSNPN and CDR2 is SVGIG (reference sequence).

The chain employs TRBV7-2 and TRBJ1-1; D is unresolved. This CDR3 is built from 15 residues. Trimming removed 7 bases at V and 0 bases at J, with 15 bases between. The germline CDR1 and CDR2 sequences are SGHTA and FQGNSA. CDR3 residues: CASTYQARMNTEAFF. The CDR3 DNA follows: TGTGCCAGCACGTACCAGGCGAGAATGAACACTGAAGCTTTCTTT.

The chain couples TRBV12-3 or TRBV12-4 to TRBJ2-4; D unclear. Trimming stripped 6 bases from V and 0 bases from J, with 12 bases between. The CDR3 extends over 15 amino acids. The CDR3 DNA follows: TGTGCCAGCAGCCAAGTAACCATAGCCAAAAACATTCAGTACTTC. Its protein product is CASSQVTIAKNIQYF.

This sequence joins TRBV28 and TRBJ2-1; D gene uncertain. Per the germline V gene, CDR1 is MDHEN and CDR2 is SYDVKM. The CDR3 has 16 amino acids. The ends were cut back, 2 bases at V and 10 bases at J, with 21 bases in the middle. For the CDR3, the DNA is TGTGCCAGCAGTTTAACCGGGCCTCCGTTTTTCGGCGAGCAGTTCTTC. It encodes CASSLTGPPFFGEQFF.

The table lists this clonotype with many counts. This chain joins TRBV27 and TRBJ2-7; 7 bases are a match to TRBD2. The V gene end was trimmed by 0 bases and the J gene end by 0 bases; junction bases not matched to a gene: 2. The CDR3 spans 15 residues. CDR1 is MNHEY, CDR2 SMNVEV, per germline (reference sequence). The CDR3 is CASSLSGGGSYEQYF. The CDR3 region has the DNA TGTGCCAGCAGTTTATCGGGCGGGGGCTCCTACGAGCAGTACTTC.

This clonotype was seen repeatedly, ten times or more. The DNA of the CDR3 is TGTGCCAGCAGCTTATACGCGGACTACGAGCAGTACTTC. As protein: CASSLYADYEQYF. The V gene is TRBV7-2, the J gene TRBJ2-7; D call uncertain. This CDR3 is built from 13 residues. Germline V gene data show CDR1 as SGHTA and CDR2 as FQGNSA. V was trimmed by 2 bases and J by 3 bases, leaving 8 bases between them.

This clonotype has only one observation. The genes are TRBV30 and TRBJ1-1; 7 positions match TRBD1. Germline V lookup: CDR1 GTSNPN, CDR2 SVGIG (reference sequence). The ends lost 2 bases at V and 0 bases at J; junction bases unmatched: 3. The CDR3 loop spans 14 amino acids. The CDR3 nucleotides read TGTGCCTGGAGTCGGGACAGCCTGAACACTGAAGCTTTCTTT. Amino acids: CAWSRDSLNTEAFF. Full variable domain (outside the CDR3, taken from reference TRBV30 and TRBJ1-1): SQTIHQWPATLVQPVGSPLSLECTVEGTSNPNLYWYRQAAGRGLQLLFYSVGIGQISSEVPQNLSASRPQDRQFILSSKKLLLSDSGFYLCAWSRDSLNTEAFFGQGTRLTVV.

This clonotype was counted at least ten times. The chain carries TRBV4-1 and TRBJ2-7; no clear D gene. Germline-derived CDR1 and CDR2 are MGHRA and YSYEKL. V gave up 4 bases and J gave up 7 bases, with 11 bases separating them. This CDR3 is built from 12 residues. The CDR3: CASSPPFGEQYF. As DNA, the CDR3 is TGCGCCAGCAGCCCCCCCTTTGGGGAGCAGTACTTC.